This TCR beta chain was recovered during a study of blood T cells in healthy people across ages. Study conclusions and caveats: Measured against age, TCR beta diversity per million T cells decreased in a roughly linear manner. Diversity of TCR beta correlated strongly with naive T cell percentage. Versus aged donors, long-lived donors had higher diversity and more naive CD4+ cells.

A second 7 to 11 cycle PCR used barcoded and J-beta primers. Every sample gave at least 3 million paired-end reads containing CDR3. TCRdb fed the 5' RACE reads into MiXCR, producing one record per CDR3 protein. Among over 1,500,000 distinct CDR3 sequences listed, about 39% were seen once. About this clonotype itself: Antigen: not known.

This CDR3 has 12 residues. Germline V gene lookup returns CDR1 DFQATT and CDR2 SNEGSKA (reference sequence). This receptor was taken from a human donor in good health. The chain is built from TRBV20-1 and TRBJ2-7; tentatively, D is TRBD1 or TRBD2 (5 bases each). The sample consisted of blood. The CDR3 DNA reads as TGCAGGCAGGGACCCCCTCCTGACGAGCAGTACTTC. Translating it yields CRQGPPPDEQYF.